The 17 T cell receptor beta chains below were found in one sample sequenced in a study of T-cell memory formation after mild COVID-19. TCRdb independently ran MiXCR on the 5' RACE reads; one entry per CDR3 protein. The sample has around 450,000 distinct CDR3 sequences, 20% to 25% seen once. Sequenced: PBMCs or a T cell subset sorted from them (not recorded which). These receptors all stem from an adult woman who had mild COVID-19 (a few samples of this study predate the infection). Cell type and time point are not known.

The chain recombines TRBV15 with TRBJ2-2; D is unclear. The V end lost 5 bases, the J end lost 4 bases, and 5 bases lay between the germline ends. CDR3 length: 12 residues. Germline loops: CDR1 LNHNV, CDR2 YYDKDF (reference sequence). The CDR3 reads CATSLFTGELFF. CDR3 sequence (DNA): TGTGCCACCAGCCTGTTCACCGGGGAGCTGTTTTTT.

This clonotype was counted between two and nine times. The CDR3 DNA reads TGTGCCAGCAGCGGGTTAGCGGGAGCCGGGGAGCTGTTTTTT. It yields the protein CASSGLAGAGELFF. The chain carries TRBV7-9 and TRBJ2-2; 9 bases align to TRBD2. With 5 bases clipped from V and 6 bases from J, the junction kept 4 bases outside the gene matches. CDR1 SEHNR and CDR2 FQNEAQ come from the germline V gene (reference sequence). CDR3 length equals 14 residues. Full variable domain (outside the CDR3, taken from reference TRBV7-9 and TRBJ2-2): DTGVSQNPRHKITKRGQNVTFRCDPISEHNRLYWYRQTLGQGPEFLTYFQNEAQLEKSRLLSDRFSAERPKGSFSTLEIQRTEQGDSAMYLCASSGLAGAGELFFGEGSRLTVL.

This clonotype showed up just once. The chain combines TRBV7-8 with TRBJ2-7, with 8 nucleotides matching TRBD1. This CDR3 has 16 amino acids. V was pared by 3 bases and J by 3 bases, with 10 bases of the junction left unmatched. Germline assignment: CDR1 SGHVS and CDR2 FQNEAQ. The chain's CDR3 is CASSLLTGTGFYEQYF. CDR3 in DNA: TGTGCCAGCAGCTTGCTGACCGGGACAGGATTCTACGAGCAGTACTTC.

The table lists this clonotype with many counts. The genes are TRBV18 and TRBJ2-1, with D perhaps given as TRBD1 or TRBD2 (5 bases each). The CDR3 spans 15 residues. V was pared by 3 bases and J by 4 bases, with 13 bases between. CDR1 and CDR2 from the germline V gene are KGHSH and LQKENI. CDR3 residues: CASSPGRRGYNEQFF. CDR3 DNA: TGTGCCAGCTCACCGGGACGGCGAGGATACAATGAGCAGTTCTTC. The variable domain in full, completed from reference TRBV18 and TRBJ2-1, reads NAGVMQNPRHLVRRRGQEARLRCSPMKGHSHVYWYRQLPEEGLKFMVYLQKENIIDESGMPKERFSAEFPKEGPSILRIQQVVRGDSAAYFCASSPGRRGYNEQFFGPGTRLTVL.

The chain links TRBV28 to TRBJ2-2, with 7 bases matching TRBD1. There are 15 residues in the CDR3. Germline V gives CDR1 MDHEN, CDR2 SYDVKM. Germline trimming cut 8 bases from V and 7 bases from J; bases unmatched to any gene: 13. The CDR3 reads CASQRTGRWDGELFF. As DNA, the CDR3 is TGTGCCAGCCAAAGGACAGGCCGATGGGACGGGGAGCTGTTTTTT. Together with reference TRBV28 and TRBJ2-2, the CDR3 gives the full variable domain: DVKVTQSSRYLVKRTGEKVFLECVQDMDHENMFWYRQDPGLGLRLIYFSYDVKMKEKGDIPEGYSVSREKKERFSLILESASTNQTSMYLCASQRTGRWDGELFFGEGSRLTVL.

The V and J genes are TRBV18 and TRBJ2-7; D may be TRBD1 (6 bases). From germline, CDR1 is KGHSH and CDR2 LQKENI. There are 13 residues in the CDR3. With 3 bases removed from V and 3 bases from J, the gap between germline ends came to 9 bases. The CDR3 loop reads CASSPPGHYEQYF. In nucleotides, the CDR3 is TGTGCCAGCTCACCGCCGGGACACTACGAGCAGTACTTC.

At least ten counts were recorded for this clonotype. This CDR3 reads CATNPGQNTGELFF. For the CDR3, the DNA is TGCGCCACCAACCCGGGACAAAACACCGGGGAGCTGTTTTTT. The J gene is TRBJ2-2, the V gene TRBV4-1; maybe TRBD1 (6 bases). Trimming removed 10 bases at V and 2 bases at J, with 14 bases between. This CDR3 comprises 14 residues. Germline CDR1 and CDR2: MGHRA and YSYEKL.

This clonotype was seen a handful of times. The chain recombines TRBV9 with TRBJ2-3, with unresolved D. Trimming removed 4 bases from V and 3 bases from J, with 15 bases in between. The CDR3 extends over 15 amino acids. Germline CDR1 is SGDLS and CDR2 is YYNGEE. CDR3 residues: CASSPQFGDTDTQYF. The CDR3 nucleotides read TGTGCCAGCAGCCCGCAGTTTGGTGATACAGATACGCAGTATTTT.

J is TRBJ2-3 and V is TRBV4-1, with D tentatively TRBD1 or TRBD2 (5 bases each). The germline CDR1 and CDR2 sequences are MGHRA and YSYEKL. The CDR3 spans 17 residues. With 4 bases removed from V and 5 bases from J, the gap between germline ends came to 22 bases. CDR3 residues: CASSRMGRDGQGDTQYF. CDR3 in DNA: TGCGCCAGCAGCCGAATGGGCAGGGACGGTCAGGGAGATACGCAGTATTTT.

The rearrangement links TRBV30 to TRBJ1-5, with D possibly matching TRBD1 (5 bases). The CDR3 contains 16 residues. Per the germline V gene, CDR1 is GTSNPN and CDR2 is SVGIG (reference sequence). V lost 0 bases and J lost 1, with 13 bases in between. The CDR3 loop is CAWSVWRGRSNQPQHF. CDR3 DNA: TGTGCCTGGAGTGTATGGAGGGGACGGAGCAATCAGCCCCAGCATTTT. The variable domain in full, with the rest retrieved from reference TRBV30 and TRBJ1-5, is SQTIHQWPATLVQPVGSPLSLECTVEGTSNPNLYWYRQAAGRGLQLLFYSVGIGQISSEVPQNLSASRPQDRQFILSSKKLLLSDSGFYLCAWSVWRGRSNQPQHFGDGTRLSIL.

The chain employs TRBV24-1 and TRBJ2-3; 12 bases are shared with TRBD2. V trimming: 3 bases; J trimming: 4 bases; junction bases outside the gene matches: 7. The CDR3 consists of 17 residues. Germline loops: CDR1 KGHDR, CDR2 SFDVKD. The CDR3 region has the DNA TGTGCCACCAGTGATCACCTAGCGGGAGGGGGTGCAGATACGCAGTATTTT. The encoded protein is CATSDHLAGGGADTQYF.

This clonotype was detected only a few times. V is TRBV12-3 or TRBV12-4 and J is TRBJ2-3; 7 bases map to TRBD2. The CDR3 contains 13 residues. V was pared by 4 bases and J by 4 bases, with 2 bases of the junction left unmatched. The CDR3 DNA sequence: TGTGCCAGCAGTTGGGGGGGAGCAGATACGCAGTATTTT. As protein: CASSWGGADTQYF.

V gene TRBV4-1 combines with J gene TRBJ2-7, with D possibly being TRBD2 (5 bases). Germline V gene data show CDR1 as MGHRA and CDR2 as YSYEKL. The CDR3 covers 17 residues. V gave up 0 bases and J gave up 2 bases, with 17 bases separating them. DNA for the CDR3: TGCGCCAGCAGCCAAGATCTCGGGGAGCCTTCAACCTACGAGCAGTACTTC. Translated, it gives CASSQDLGEPSTYEQYF.

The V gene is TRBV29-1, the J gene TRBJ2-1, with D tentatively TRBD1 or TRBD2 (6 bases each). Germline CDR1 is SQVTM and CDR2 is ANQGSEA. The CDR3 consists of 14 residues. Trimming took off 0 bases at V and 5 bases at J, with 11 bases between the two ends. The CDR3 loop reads CSVEDAGEDNEQFF. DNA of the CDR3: TGCAGCGTTGAAGATGCAGGGGAGGACAATGAGCAGTTCTTC.

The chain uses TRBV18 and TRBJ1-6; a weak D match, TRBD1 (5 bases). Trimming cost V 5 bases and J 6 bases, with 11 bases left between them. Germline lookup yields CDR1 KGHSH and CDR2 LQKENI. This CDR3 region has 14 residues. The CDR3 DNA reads TGTGCCAGCTCAGTGGGGGATGGTAATTCACCCCTCCACTTT. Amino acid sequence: CASSVGDGNSPLHF.

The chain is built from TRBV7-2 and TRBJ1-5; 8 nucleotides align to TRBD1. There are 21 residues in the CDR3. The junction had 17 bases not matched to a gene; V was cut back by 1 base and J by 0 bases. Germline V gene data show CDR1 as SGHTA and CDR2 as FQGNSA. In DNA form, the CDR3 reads TGTGCCAGCAGCTTAGAGACAATGATCGGACAGGGCCTTTATAGCAATCAGCCCCAGCATTTT. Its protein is CASSLETMIGQGLYSNQPQHF.

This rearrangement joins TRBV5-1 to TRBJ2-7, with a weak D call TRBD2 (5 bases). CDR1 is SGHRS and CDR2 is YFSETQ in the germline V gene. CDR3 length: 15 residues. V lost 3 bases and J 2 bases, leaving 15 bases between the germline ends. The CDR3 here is CASSWSGGGPYEQYF. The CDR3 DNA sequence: TGCGCCAGCAGCTGGAGCGGTGGAGGACCCTACGAGCAGTACTTC.